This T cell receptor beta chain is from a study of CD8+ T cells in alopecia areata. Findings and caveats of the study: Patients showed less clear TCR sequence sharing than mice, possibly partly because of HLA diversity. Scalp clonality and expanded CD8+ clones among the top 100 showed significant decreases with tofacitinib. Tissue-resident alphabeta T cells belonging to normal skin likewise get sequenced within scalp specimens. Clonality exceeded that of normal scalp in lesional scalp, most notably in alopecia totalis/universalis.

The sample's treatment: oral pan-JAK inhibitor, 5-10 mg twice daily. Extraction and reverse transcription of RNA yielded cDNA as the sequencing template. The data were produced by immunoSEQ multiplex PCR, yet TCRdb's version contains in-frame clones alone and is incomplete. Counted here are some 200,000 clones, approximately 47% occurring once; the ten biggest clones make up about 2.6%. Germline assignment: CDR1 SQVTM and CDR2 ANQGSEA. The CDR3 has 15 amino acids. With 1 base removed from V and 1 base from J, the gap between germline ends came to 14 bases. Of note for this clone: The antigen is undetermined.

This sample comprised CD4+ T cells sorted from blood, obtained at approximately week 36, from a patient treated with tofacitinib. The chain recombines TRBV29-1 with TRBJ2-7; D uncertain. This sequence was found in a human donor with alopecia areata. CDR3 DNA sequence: TGCAGCGTTGAAGGGGCTGGCAGGTCGTCCTACGAGCAGTACTTC. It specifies CSVEGAGRSSYEQYF.